Presented here are 11 T cell receptor beta chains from one specimen sequenced in a study of immune evolution from preneoplasia to lung adenocarcinoma. Repertoires were generated with immunoSEQ multiplex PCR, while TCRdb's copy carries only in-frame clones and drops some. The sample carries approximately 11,000 clones, approximately 86% recorded once. Sequencing used FFPE minimally invasive lung adenocarcinoma tissue. The receptors stem from a person aged 70 to 85 with lung adenocarcinoma.

This sequence joins TRBV6-5 and TRBJ2-7; 7 bases agree with TRBD1. Germline assignment: CDR1 MNHEY and CDR2 SVGAGI. There are 14 residues in the CDR3. Trimming at V came to 2 bases and at J to 5 bases, leaving 6 bases not matched to a gene. The CDR3 is CASSYNRGGNEQYF. CDR3 nucleotides: TGTGCCAGCAGTTACAACAGGGGTGGGAACGAGCAGTACTTC.

The chain uses TRBV6-4 and TRBJ2-1; maybe TRBD1 (6 bases). Germline V gives CDR1 MRHNA, CDR2 SNTAGT. The CDR3 covers 16 residues. The V end was cut by 5 bases, the J end by 4 bases, with 18 bases between. The CDR3 nucleotides read TGTGCCAGCAGTTCGACAGGCACCCAGATATACAATGAGCAGTTCTTC. The encoded protein is CASSSTGTQIYNEQFF.

The V and J genes are TRBV9 and TRBJ2-5; perhaps TRBD2 as D (6 bases). The CDR3 is 15 residues long. V gave up 0 bases and J gave up 5 bases, with 14 bases separating them. Germline CDR1 is SGDLS and CDR2 is YYNGEE. The CDR3 sequence is CASSVEWGRTETQYF. The CDR3 DNA reads TGTGCCAGCAGCGTAGAATGGGGGAGGACGGAGACCCAGTACTTC.

This clone was seen a single time. The chain couples TRBV29-1 to TRBJ2-5; no reliable D call. The CDR3 loop spans 13 amino acids. V lost 0 bases and J lost 1, with 6 bases in between. Germline loops: CDR1 SQVTM, CDR2 ANQGSEA. The CDR3 protein is CSVEDHSQETQYF. The DNA for the CDR3 is TGCAGCGTTGAAGATCACAGCCAAGAGACCCAGTACTTC.

The chain couples TRBV15 to TRBJ2-7; maybe TRBD2 (7 bases). Germline assignment: CDR1 LNHNV and CDR2 YYDKDF (reference sequence). Trimming left V 1 base short and J 0 bases short, with 16 bases between. This CDR3 has 17 residues. The CDR3, as DNA: TGTGCCACCAGCAGAGGGGCGGGGGCGATGAGCTCCTACGAGCAGTACTTC. This encodes CATSRGAGAMSSYEQYF.

This chain links TRBV30 with TRBJ2-7; D is unclear. Germline V gene data show CDR1 as GTSNPN and CDR2 as SVGIG (reference sequence). This CDR3 is 10 amino acids long. V was cut by 5 bases and J by 3 bases, with 5 bases left in between. In DNA, the CDR3 is TGTGCCTGGGAATACTACGAGCAGTACTTC. This gives the protein CAWEYYEQYF. The whole variable domain, filled in from reference TRBV30 and TRBJ2-7, reads SQTIHQWPATLVQPVGSPLSLECTVEGTSNPNLYWYRQAAGRGLQLLFYSVGIGQISSEVPQNLSASRPQDRQFILSSKKLLLSDSGFYLCAWEYYEQYFGPGTRLTVT.

This clone came up a few times. The chain is built from TRBV27 and TRBJ2-1; 8 nucleotides align to TRBD1. Germline V lookup: CDR1 MNHEY, CDR2 SMNVEV (reference sequence). J gave up 10 bases and V 7 bases, and 6 bases lay outside the gene matches. This CDR3 is built from 12 residues. DNA for the CDR3: TGTGCCAGCAATACACCAGGGGGCGAGCAGTTCTTC. Its translation is CASNTPGGEQFF.

The chain employs TRBV15 and TRBJ1-4; no clear D. The germline gives CDR1 LNHNV, CDR2 YYDKDF (reference sequence). V was cut by 3 bases and J by 5 bases, with 19 bases left in between. The CDR3 is 17 residues long. CDR3 region: CATSSPSWVLANEKLFF. The CDR3, as DNA: TGTGCCACCAGCAGTCCTTCGTGGGTTCTCGCCAATGAAAAACTGTTTTTT. Using reference TRBV15 and TRBJ1-4 for the parts outside the CDR3, the full variable domain is DAMVIQNPRYQVTQFGKPVTLSCSQTLNHNVMYWYQQKSSQAPKLLFHYYDKDFNNEADTPDNFQSRRPNTSFCFLDIRSPGLGDTAMYLCATSSPSWVLANEKLFFGSGTQLSVL.

The chain joins TRBV29-1 to TRBJ2-3; 7 bases line up with TRBD2. V was clipped by 3 bases and J by 2 bases; unmatched bases: 2. The CDR3 covers 13 residues. Germline V lookup: CDR1 SQVTM, CDR2 ANQGSEA. CDR3 residues: CSVDSGTTDTQYF. CDR3 in DNA: TGCAGCGTTGACAGCGGGACCACAGATACGCAGTATTTT.

The chain has TRBV4-1 and TRBJ2-7; D tentatively reads TRBD1 or TRBD2 (6 bases each). The CDR3 length is 17 residues. V gave up 3 bases and J gave up 1 base, with 19 bases separating them. CDR1 and CDR2 from the germline V gene are MGHRA and YSYEKL. In nucleotides, the CDR3 is TGCGCCAGCAGCCACCCCCGGAGGGGGGATTCTTCCTACGAGCAGTACTTC. Amino acid sequence: CASSHPRRGDSSYEQYF.

The genes are TRBV5-5 and TRBJ1-4; 7 bases fit TRBD1. The CDR3 is 14 amino acids. Trimming took 2 bases from V and 8 from J; bases not matched to a gene: 6. Germline V gives CDR1 SGHKS, CDR2 YYEKEE (reference sequence). Here the CDR3 DNA reads TGTGCCAGCAGCTTTGGGACAGTCTCGGAAAAACTGTTTTTT. This gives the protein CASSFGTVSEKLFF.